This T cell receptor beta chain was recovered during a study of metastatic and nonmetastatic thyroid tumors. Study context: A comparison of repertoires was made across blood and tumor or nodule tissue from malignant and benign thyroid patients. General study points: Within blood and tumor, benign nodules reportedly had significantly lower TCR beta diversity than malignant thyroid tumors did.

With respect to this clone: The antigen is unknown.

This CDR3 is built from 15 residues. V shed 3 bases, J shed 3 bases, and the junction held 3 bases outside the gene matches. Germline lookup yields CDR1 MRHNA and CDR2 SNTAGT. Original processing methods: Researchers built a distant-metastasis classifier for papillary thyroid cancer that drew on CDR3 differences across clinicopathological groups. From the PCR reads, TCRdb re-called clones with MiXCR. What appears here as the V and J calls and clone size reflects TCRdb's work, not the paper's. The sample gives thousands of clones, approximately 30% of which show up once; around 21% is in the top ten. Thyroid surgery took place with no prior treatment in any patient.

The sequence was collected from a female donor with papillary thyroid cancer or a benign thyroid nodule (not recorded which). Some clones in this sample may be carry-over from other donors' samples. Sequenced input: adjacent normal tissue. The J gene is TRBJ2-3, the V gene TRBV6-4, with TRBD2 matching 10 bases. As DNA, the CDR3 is TGTGCCAGCAGTGAAGTAGCGGGAGGTACAGATACGCAGTATTTT. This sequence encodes CASSEVAGGTDTQYF.